This TCR beta chain was identified during a study of blood T cell repertoires in COVID-19. In the study's own analysis: By means of reference gene primer amplification, nucleated cell counts were estimated. TCRdb keeps only in-frame clones here, not all; method: immunoSEQ multiplex PCR. That table is the source of V, J and clone size, and D and trimming were worked out from the DNA. This sample has 130,000 to 150,000 clones, with around 83% found just once. CDR3 length equals 15 residues. Germline lookup yields CDR1 SGHVS and CDR2 FQNEAQ. V shed 7 bases and J 0 bases; nucleotides not matched to a gene: 5.

This receptor was obtained from a woman aged 50 to 65 who had been exposed to COVID-19. V is TRBV7-8 and J is TRBJ2-1; 8 bases fit TRBD2. Sequenced: PBMCs or T cells enriched from blood (not recorded which). The CDR3 DNA reads as TGTGCCAGCACCCCCGCGGGGGGCTCCTACAATGAGCAGTTCTTC. Its translation is CASTPAGGSYNEQFF.